Presented here are 16 T cell receptor beta chains from one specimen sequenced in a study of blood T cell repertoires in COVID-19. The data were produced by immunoSEQ multiplex PCR, yet TCRdb's version contains in-frame clones alone and is incomplete. The table shows about 150,000 clones, with 70% to 90% occurring only once. Sequencing was done on a sample of peripheral blood. These receptors originate from a woman in her seventies with acute or convalescent COVID-19.

The chain carries TRBV27 and TRBJ1-5; a weak D match, TRBD1 (5 bases). V was pared by 6 bases and J by 3 bases, with 15 bases between. The germline gives CDR1 MNHEY, CDR2 SMNVEV (reference sequence). The CDR3 is 15 amino acids. The CDR3: CASRPMGQFNQPQHF. CDR3 DNA: TGTGCCAGCAGACCCATGGGGCAGTTCAATCAGCCCCAGCATTTT.

Written as DNA, the CDR3 is TGTGCCAGCAGCCTAAGAACTGACAGGGTTAATCAGCCCCAGCATTTT. It yields the protein CASSLRTDRVNQPQHF. The chain couples TRBV7-2 to TRBJ1-5; the match to TRBD1 covers 7 bases. The CDR3 contains 16 residues. Germline-derived CDR1 and CDR2 are SGHTA and FQGNSA. The V segment lost 5 bases and the J segment 4 bases; nucleotides outside the gene matches: 11.

V is TRBV7-6 and J is TRBJ2-7; D call uncertain. V was clipped by 5 bases and J by 1 base, with 9 bases between them. This CDR3 region has 13 residues. The germline CDR1 and CDR2 sequences are SGHVS and FNYEAQ. The CDR3, as DNA: TGTGCCAGCAGCCCCTCCGGGTCCTACGAGCAGTACGTC. Its protein product is CASSPSGSYEQYV.

This chain uses TRBV27 with TRBJ2-2; D remains ambiguous. Per germline, CDR1 MNHEY and CDR2 SMNVEV (reference sequence). This CDR3 is 14 amino acids long. Trimming cost V 7 bases and J 1 base, with 10 bases left between them. The CDR3 region is CASTQAWNTGELFF. The CDR3, as DNA: TGTGCCAGCACCCAGGCGTGGAACACCGGGGAGCTGTTTTTT.

This clone has only a few counts. The chain combines TRBV5-8 with TRBJ1-5, with D perhaps matching TRBD1 (5 bases). CDR3 length: 14 amino acids. With 5 bases removed from V and 4 bases from J, the gap between germline ends came to 13 bases. From germline, CDR1 is SGHTS and CDR2 YDEGEE. CDR3 sequence (DNA): TGTGCCAGCAGGCGGGACCCACTAAATCAGCCCCAGCATTTT. It encodes CASRRDPLNQPQHF.

This chain uses TRBV18 with TRBJ2-3, with 8 bases fitting TRBD2. CDR3 size: 16 residues. CDR1 is KGHSH, CDR2 LQKENI, per germline. Trimming took 2 bases from V and 3 from J; bases not matched to a gene: 7. CDR3 coding DNA: TGTGCCAGCTCACCATGGTTAGGACTAGCAACAGATACGCAGTATTTT. This codes for CASSPWLGLATDTQYF.

The rearrangement joins TRBV18 to TRBJ2-2; TRBD1 is a possible D gene (6 bases). Germline values: CDR1 KGHSH, CDR2 LQKENI. The length of the CDR3 is 15 residues. The V gene lost 3 bases and the J gene lost 0 bases, with 8 bases spanning the gap. In DNA form, the CDR3 reads TGTGCCAGCTCACCCTCAGGGGCGAACACCGGGGAGCTGTTTTTT. Its protein is CASSPSGANTGELFF.

This clone was seen only once. The chain is built from TRBV7-2 and TRBJ2-3; TRBD2 is a possible D gene (6 bases). This CDR3 has 14 amino acids. From germline, CDR1 is SGHTA and CDR2 FQGNSA. V was pared by 1 base and J by 2 bases, with 7 bases between. The DNA for the CDR3 is TGTGCCAGCAGCTTAGGCGGGGTCACAGATACGCAGTATTTT. It codes for CASSLGGVTDTQYF.

This clone was counted a few times. The chain employs TRBV7-9 and TRBJ1-4; 8 nucleotides line up with TRBD1. This CDR3 is 16 amino acids long. Looked up from germline, CDR1 is SEHNR and CDR2 is FQNEAQ (reference sequence). After removal of 1 base from V and 6 bases from J, the junction contained 7 bases not matched to a gene. CDR3 residues: CASSLEFGQGYEKLFF. The CDR3 DNA is TGTGCCAGCAGCTTAGAATTTGGACAGGGCTATGAAAAACTGTTTTTT.

The chain combines TRBV29-1 with TRBJ1-2; 10 bases match TRBD1. Per germline, CDR1 SQVTM and CDR2 ANQGSEA. The CDR3 is made up of 15 amino acids. J gave up 1 base and V 4 bases, and 6 bases lay outside the gene matches. Here the CDR3 reads CSVGGQGSYNYGYTF. In DNA, the CDR3 is TGCAGCGTTGGGGGACAGGGGAGCTATAACTATGGCTACACCTTC.

J is TRBJ2-7 and V is TRBV7-9; D uncertain. V was pared by 2 bases and J by 3 bases, with 5 bases between. This CDR3 comprises 12 residues. Germline assignment: CDR1 SEHNR and CDR2 FQNEAQ (reference sequence). The CDR3 region is CASSLRLYEQYF. As DNA, the CDR3 is TGTGCCAGCAGCTTAAGACTCTACGAGCAGTACTTC.

The gene calls are TRBV6-5 and TRBJ1-1, with a tentative D call TRBD1 (5 bases). CDR3 length: 16 residues. Trimming took off 2 bases at V and 4 bases at J, with 17 bases between the two ends. Germline-derived CDR1 and CDR2 are MNHEY and SVGAGI. CDR3 DNA sequence: TGTGCCAGCAGTTACCCCGGACTTTCGGGGGGCACTGAAGCTTTCTTT. This codes for CASSYPGLSGGTEAFF.

V usage is TRBV3-1 (or the pseudogene TRBV3-2) and J usage is TRBJ1-1, with a tentative D call TRBD1 (5 bases). V was shortened by 2 bases and J by 0 bases, with 7 bases between the two germline ends. Per the germline V gene, CDR1 is LGHDT and CDR2 is YNNKEL (reference sequence). The CDR3 contains 14 residues. The CDR3 protein is CASSQQGLNTEAFF. The CDR3, as DNA: TGTGCCAGCAGCCAACAGGGCTTGAACACTGAAGCTTTCTTT.

The chain combines TRBV4-1 with TRBJ1-6; D might be TRBD1 (5 bases). This CDR3 has 15 amino acids. In germline, CDR1 is MGHRA, CDR2 YSYEKL. V gave up 0 bases and J gave up 8 bases, with 11 bases separating them. CDR3: CASSQDGGGDSPLHF. In DNA form, the CDR3 reads TGCGCCAGCAGCCAAGATGGGGGAGGTGATTCACCCCTCCACTTT.

The gene calls are TRBV7-2 and TRBJ2-2; the match to TRBD2 covers 10 bases. The germline V gene has CDR1 SGHTA and CDR2 FQGNSA. The trim removed 8 bases at V and 7 bases at J, leaving 10 bases unmatched. The CDR3 runs to 15 residues. The CDR3 region is CASGLELAGSGELFF. The CDR3 nucleotides are TGTGCCAGCGGGCTCGAACTAGCGGGGAGCGGGGAGCTGTTTTTT.

This clone was observed a single time. V and J are TRBV5-1 and TRBJ2-1; 9 nucleotides agree with TRBD1. The CDR3 contains 14 residues. The V and J ends lost 4 bases and 4 bases, in that order; junction bases with no gene match: 3. Germline V CDR1 and CDR2: SGHRS, YFSETQ. The DNA of the CDR3 is TGCGCCAGCAGCGAGGGACAGGGATACAATGAGCAGTTCTTC. Amino acid sequence: CASSEGQGYNEQFF.